Detailed here is one T cell receptor beta chain. The sample is drawn from a study of blood T cell repertoires in COVID-19. Measured with immunoSEQ multiplex PCR; TCRdb has only the in-frame clones, and not every one. The table records 100,000 to 150,000 clones, roughly 85% of them present only once. What was sequenced was peripheral blood. The receptor was isolated from a man older than 75 with active or convalescent COVID-19.

CDR3 sequence: CASSSRTGMFYGYTF. CDR3 in DNA: TGTGCCAGCAGCTCCCGGACAGGTATGTTCTATGGCTACACCTTC. The chain couples TRBV7-2 to TRBJ1-2; 7 bases line up with TRBD1. Trimming took 4 bases from V and 4 from J; bases not matched to a gene: 9. Germline V gene sequence: CDR1 SGHTA, CDR2 FQGNSA. This CDR3 has 15 residues.